This TCR beta chain was profiled in a study of cytomegalovirus exposure and HLA in healthy donors. Study-level findings and limits: The dataset shows that most TCR sequences were rare, while some public TCRs occurred in many donors.

V was clipped by 2 bases and J by 3 bases, with 11 bases between them. The CDR3 sequence is 13 residues long. Germline CDR1 and CDR2: SQVTM and ANQGSEA. Points on this clone: Its antigen is not known.

It was with 60 Vbeta and 13 Jbeta primers that the PCR ran. Assay: immunoSEQ multiplex PCR; the TCRdb copy retains only in-frame clones and omits some. The sample consists of about 130,000 clones, about 79% of them appearing once. Input material: PBMCs. The source of this sequence is a man between 18 and 35 years old in good health and CMV-seronegative. The rearrangement uses TRBV29-1 and TRBJ2-7, with a possible D match to TRBD2 (6 bases). Here the CDR3 reads CSVESLANYEQYF. Here the CDR3 DNA reads TGCAGCGTTGAATCGCTAGCGAACTACGAGCAGTACTTC.